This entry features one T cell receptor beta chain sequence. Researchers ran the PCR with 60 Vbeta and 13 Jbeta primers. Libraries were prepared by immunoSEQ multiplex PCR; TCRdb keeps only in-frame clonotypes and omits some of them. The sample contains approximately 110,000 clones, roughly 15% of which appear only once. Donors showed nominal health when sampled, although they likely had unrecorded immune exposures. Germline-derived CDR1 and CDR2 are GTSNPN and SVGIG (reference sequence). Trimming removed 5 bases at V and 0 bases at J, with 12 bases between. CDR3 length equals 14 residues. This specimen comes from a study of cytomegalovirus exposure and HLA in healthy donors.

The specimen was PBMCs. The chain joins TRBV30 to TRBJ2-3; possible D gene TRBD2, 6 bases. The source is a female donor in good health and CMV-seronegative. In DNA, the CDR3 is TGTGCCTGGGTCGGGACTCTCAGCACAGATACGCAGTATTTT. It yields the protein CAWVGTLSTDTQYF.